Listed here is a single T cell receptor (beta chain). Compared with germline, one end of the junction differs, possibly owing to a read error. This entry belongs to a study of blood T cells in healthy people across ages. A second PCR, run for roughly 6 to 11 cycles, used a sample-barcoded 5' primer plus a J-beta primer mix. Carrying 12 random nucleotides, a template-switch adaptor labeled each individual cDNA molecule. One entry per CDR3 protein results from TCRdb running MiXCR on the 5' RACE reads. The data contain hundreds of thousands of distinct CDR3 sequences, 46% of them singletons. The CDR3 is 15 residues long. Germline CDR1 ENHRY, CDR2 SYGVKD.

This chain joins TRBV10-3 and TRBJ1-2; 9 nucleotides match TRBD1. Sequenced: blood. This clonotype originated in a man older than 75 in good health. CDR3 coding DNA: TGTGCCATCAGTGTGGTACAGGGGGCTTACTATGGCCACACCTTC. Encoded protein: CAISVVQGAYYGHTF.